Listed below are T cell receptor beta chains from one sample, sequenced in a study of early T cells in non-severe SARS-CoV-2 infection. Via MiXCR, TCRdb re-called the 5' RACE reads, giving one row per CDR3 protein. The sample lists under 85,000 distinct CDR3 sequences, more than 13% occurring once. Sample: whole blood. The receptors were gathered from an adult who was a healthcare worker with PCR-confirmed SARS-CoV-2 infection or an uninfected control (not recorded which). Each CDR3 is given with its conserved first and last residue. The order of the fields is J gene, D gene, V gene, clone size, CDR3 protein, CDR3 DNA. The D gene is left open where the match is weak. Only part of the rows carry a size: once, few, many, or a class if the clone is expanded.

>TRBJ1-1|.|TRBV20-1|.
CSASGMGDTEAFF
TGCAGTGCGTCCGGGATGGGGGACACTGAAGCTTTCTTT
>TRBJ1-1|.|TRBV29-1|few
CSAHTHSNTEAFF
TGCAGCGCACATACCCACTCGAACACTGAAGCTTTCTTT
>TRBJ1-1|.|TRBV5-1|.
CASSLSPQEFAAFF
TGCGCCAGCAGCTTATCCCCCCAGGAGTTTGCAGCTTTCTTT
>TRBJ2-5|.|TRBV12-3/TRBV12-4|few
CASSFASGGTQYF
TGTGCCAGCAGTTTCGCCTCTGGGGGGACCCAGTACTTC
>TRBJ2-5|TRBD2|TRBV19|few
CASSSGLAGDKTQYF
TGTGCCAGTAGTAGCGGACTAGCGGGCGACAAGACCCAGTACTTC
>TRBJ1-4|TRBD1|TRBV2|.
CASTTGTAPEKLFF
TGTGCCAGCACCACCGGGACAGCCCCTGAAAAACTGTTTTTT
>TRBJ2-6|.|TRBV14|.
CASSLRQSGANVLTF
TGTGCCAGCAGCCTACGACAGTCTGGGGCCAACGTCCTGACTTTC
>TRBJ2-2|.|TRBV28|many
CASSLPGRSNTGELFF
TGTGCCAGCAGTCTCCCCGGGCGGTCGAACACCGGGGAGCTGTTTTTT
>TRBJ1-2|TRBD1|TRBV12-3/TRBV12-4|.
CASQTGADWGYTF
TGTGCCAGCCAAACAGGGGCAGATTGGGGCTACACCTTC
>TRBJ2-3|.|TRBV7-9|many
CASSFRGRIGDTQYF
TGTGCCAGCAGCTTTAGGGGCAGAATTGGGGATACGCAGTATTTT
>TRBJ2-5|.|TRBV11-2|few
CASSLADLQETQYF
TGTGCCAGCAGCTTAGCGGACCTACAGGAGACCCAGTACTTC
>TRBJ1-6|TRBD1|TRBV5-1|many
CASSLTPTGANSPLHF
TGCGCCAGCAGCTTGACCCCAACAGGGGCGAATTCACCCCTCCACTTT
>TRBJ2-5|TRBD1|TRBV5-5|.
CASRMTGGETQYF
TGTGCCAGCAGAATGACAGGGGGGGAGACCCAGTACTTC
>TRBJ1-6|.|TRBV27|.
CASRITGSNSPLHF
TGTGCCAGCAGGATAACAGGGTCCAATTCACCCCTCCACTTT
>TRBJ2-7|TRBD2|TRBV4-3|few
CASSQGSGGGYEQYF
TGCGCCAGCAGCCAAGGAAGCGGGGGAGGATACGAGCAGTACTTC
>TRBJ1-5|.|TRBV12-3/TRBV12-4|few
CASSFLEVNQPQHF
TGTGCCAGCAGTTTTCTAGAGGTTAATCAGCCCCAGCATTTT
>TRBJ2-5|.|TRBV12-3/TRBV12-4|.
CASSLGQQETQYF
TGTGCCAGCAGCCTCGGACAGCAAGAGACCCAGTACTTC
>TRBJ2-7|TRBD1|TRBV29-1|.
CSAGQGAYGQYF
TGCAGCGCGGGACAGGGGGCTTACGGGCAGTACTTC
>TRBJ2-7|TRBD2|TRBV7-9|few
CASSLVGGGSYEQYF
TGTGCCAGCAGCTTAGTTGGCGGGGGGAGTTACGAGCAGTACTTC
>TRBJ2-1|.|TRBV4-3|few
CASSHPGTNEQFF
TGCGCCAGCAGCCACCCAGGGACGAATGAGCAGTTCTTC
>TRBJ1-5|.|TRBV28|.
CASSRGQPQHF
TGTGCCAGCAGCCGTGGGCAGCCCCAGCATTTT
>TRBJ1-1|.|TRBV12-5|many
CASGPGGANTEAFF
TGTGCTAGTGGTCCTGGTGGAGCAAACACTGAAGCTTTCTTT
>TRBJ1-1|.|TRBV4-3|once
CASSQVGLHTEAFF
TGCGCCAGCAGCCAAGTAGGGCTGCACACTGAAGCTTTCTTT
>TRBJ2-1|.|TRBV7-9|many
CASSLRGAGEQFF
TGTGCCAGCAGCCTTCGGGGGGCAGGAGAGCAGTTCTTC
>TRBJ1-2|.|TRBV6-6|.
CASVSRDWGYGYTF
TGTGCCAGCGTAAGCAGGGACTGGGGCTATGGCTACACCTTC
>TRBJ2-5|TRBD1|TRBV5-1|.
CASSLTGGRETQYF
TGCGCCAGCAGCTTGACAGGGGGCCGGGAGACCCAGTACTTC
>TRBJ2-7|.|TRBV3-1|.
CASSPHTGNYEQYF
TGTGCCAGCAGCCCACACACAGGGAACTACGAGCAGTACTTC
>TRBJ2-1|.|TRBV28|.
CATYLGSHNEQFF
TGTGCCACCTATTTGGGATCCCACAATGAGCAGTTCTTC
>TRBJ2-2|.|TRBV29-1|.
CSGGDTGELFF
TGCAGCGGAGGGGATACCGGGGAGCTGTTTTTT
>TRBJ2-5|TRBD2|TRBV4-2|.
CASSQEVRGAGVRETQYF
TGTGCCAGCAGCCAAGAGGTGCGGGGGGCCGGTGTTCGAGAGACCCAGTACTTC
>TRBJ2-2|TRBD2|TRBV20-1|.
CSARDIRGGLTGELFF
TGCAGTGCTAGAGATATACGGGGGGGCCTCACCGGGGAGCTGTTTTTT
>TRBJ2-1|TRBD2|TRBV6-2/TRBV6-3|.
CASSYFLAGGPVEQFF
TGTGCCAGCAGTTACTTCCTAGCGGGGGGGCCAGTTGAGCAGTTCTTC
>TRBJ2-1|.|TRBV5-1|few
CASSLERTVVHEQFF
TGCGCCAGCAGCTTGGAGAGGACCGTGGTCCATGAGCAGTTCTTC
>TRBJ2-1|TRBD2|TRBV20-1|few
CSASYGGAFYNEQFF
TGCAGTGCTTCCTACGGGGGGGCCTTCTACAATGAGCAGTTCTTC
>TRBJ2-7|.|TRBV27|many
CASATGDGTTYEQYF
TGTGCCAGCGCCACGGGGGACGGCACTACCTACGAGCAGTACTTC